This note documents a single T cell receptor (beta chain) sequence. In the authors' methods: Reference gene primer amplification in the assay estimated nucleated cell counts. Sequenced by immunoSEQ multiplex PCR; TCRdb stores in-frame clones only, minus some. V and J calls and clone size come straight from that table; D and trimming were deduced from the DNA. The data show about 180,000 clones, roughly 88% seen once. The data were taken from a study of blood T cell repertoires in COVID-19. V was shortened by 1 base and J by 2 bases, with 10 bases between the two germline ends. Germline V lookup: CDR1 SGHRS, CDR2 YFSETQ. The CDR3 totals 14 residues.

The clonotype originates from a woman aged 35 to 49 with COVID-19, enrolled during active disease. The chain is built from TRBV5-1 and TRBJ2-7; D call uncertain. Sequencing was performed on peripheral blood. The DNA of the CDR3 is TGCGCCAGCAGCTTGACACCGAACCCCTACGAGCAGTACTTC. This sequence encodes CASSLTPNPYEQYF.